Each of the 19 T cell receptor beta chains below was sequenced from the same sample in a study of blood T cells in healthy people across ages. PCR was performed a second time for 7 to 11 cycles using a sample-barcoded 5' primer and a J-beta primer mix. TCRdb processed the 5' RACE reads anew with MiXCR; each CDR3 protein has one entry. Among 500,000 to 700,000 distinct CDR3 sequences listed, about 30% were seen once. Sequencing was done on a sample of blood. The receptors here all came from a woman at least 80 years old in good health.

The chain links TRBV30 to TRBJ2-5; D may be TRBD1 (6 bases). Germline CDR1 and CDR2: GTSNPN and SVGIG (reference sequence). V dropped 5 bases and J dropped 4 bases, with 20 bases sitting between them. This CDR3 is 15 amino acids long. The CDR3 sequence: CAWELPTGFRETQYF. The CDR3 DNA reads as TGTGCCTGGGAACTCCCGACAGGTTTCCGAGAGACCCAGTACTTC. Using reference TRBV30 and TRBJ2-5 for the parts outside the CDR3, the full variable domain is SQTIHQWPATLVQPVGSPLSLECTVEGTSNPNLYWYRQAAGRGLQLLFYSVGIGQISSEVPQNLSASRPQDRQFILSSKKLLLSDSGFYLCAWELPTGFRETQYFGPGTRLLVL.

As to this clonotype: This may arise from a read error, as a much more abundant clone is one base away. This sequence joins TRBV6-4 and TRBJ2-4; 8 bases are a match to TRBD1. From germline, CDR1 is MRHNA and CDR2 SNTAGT. This CDR3 is built from 18 residues. The CDR3 reads CVSSGRSKGQEAKNIQYF. The CDR3 nucleotides are TGTGTCAGCAGTGGCCGTTCAAAGGGACAGGAGGCCAAAAACATTCAGTACTTC.

This CDR3 reads CAISESPYEQYF. The CDR3 coding sequence is TGTGCCATCAGTGAGTCGCCCTACGAGCAGTACTTC. This chain uses TRBV10-3 with TRBJ2-5; D is ambiguous. The tail of the sequence fits TRBJ2-7 better, so the J call may be wrong. The CDR3 totals 12 residues. CDR1 and CDR2 (germline): ENHRY, SYGVKD.

This clonotype was observed a few times. This sequence joins TRBV27 and TRBJ1-5; D remains ambiguous. CDR3 length: 15 amino acids. Germline V lookup: CDR1 MNHEY, CDR2 SMNVEV (reference sequence). V was shortened by 5 bases and J by 0 bases, with 11 bases between the two germline ends. The CDR3 nucleotides are TGTGCCAGCAGTGCCGGACTGTATAGCAATCAGCCCCAGCATTTT. This codes for CASSAGLYSNQPQHF.

Many counts were recorded for this clonotype. This chain joins TRBV5-6 and TRBJ2-5, with D perhaps given as TRBD1 or TRBD2 (5 bases each). The CDR3 contains 15 residues. Germline V CDR1 and CDR2: SGHDT, YYEEEE. Trimming shortened V by 4 bases and J by 2 bases, and 15 bases separated the two germline ends. The CDR3 DNA follows: TGTGCCAGCAGCATTTTTAGTGGGGGACAAGAGACCCAGTACTTC. Translated, it gives CASSIFSGGQETQYF.

This clonotype was detected many times. The chain combines TRBV7-2 with TRBJ2-3; D may be TRBD1 (6 bases). The CDR3 loop spans 17 amino acids. The germline V gene encodes CDR1 SGHTA and CDR2 FQGNSA. Trimming pared 5 bases from V and 4 bases from J, leaving 22 bases between. The CDR3 loop is CASSPYSRGAKPDTQYF. CDR3 coding DNA: TGTGCCAGCAGCCCATATTCCAGGGGCGCGAAACCAGATACGCAGTATTTT.

This clonotype was recorded at least ten times. The gene calls are TRBV12-3 or TRBV12-4 and TRBJ2-7, with D possibly being TRBD1 (5 bases). The germline V and J ends were trimmed by 0 bases and 2 bases, with 11 bases remaining between them. CDR3 length: 15 residues. The CDR3 here is CASSLALGQTYEQYF. For the CDR3, the DNA is TGTGCCAGCAGTTTAGCGCTAGGACAAACCTACGAGCAGTACTTC.

The chain has TRBV6-5 and TRBJ2-1, with a possible D match to TRBD1 (5 bases). The germline V gene encodes CDR1 MNHEY and CDR2 SVGAGI. This CDR3 is 14 amino acids long. Trimming stripped 2 bases from V and 9 bases from J, with 14 bases between. CDR3 region: CASSYVQASGEQFF. CDR3 bases: TGTGCCAGCAGTTACGTACAGGCCTCGGGTGAGCAGTTCTTC.

This clonotype has only a few counts. This rearrangement joins TRBV9 to TRBJ2-5; D gene uncertain. Germline V CDR1 and CDR2: SGDLS, YYNGEE. V dropped 3 bases and J dropped 1 base, with 7 bases sitting between them. This CDR3 is 13 amino acids long. CDR3 amino acids: CASSAEFQETQYF. The CDR3 DNA is TGTGCCAGCAGCGCAGAGTTCCAAGAGACCCAGTACTTC.

This clonotype was seen ten or more times. The CDR3 is CASSLEILGDEQYF. Here the CDR3 DNA reads TGTGCCAGCAGCTTGGAGATCCTGGGGGACGAGCAGTACTTC. The chain combines TRBV2 with TRBJ2-7; D could derive from TRBD1 or TRBD2 (5 bases each). V lost 6 bases and J lost 5, with 17 bases in between. Per germline, CDR1 SNHLY and CDR2 FYNNEI. This CDR3 is built from 14 residues.

Many counts were recorded for this clonotype. This chain uses TRBV30 with TRBJ1-2; TRBD1 might be the D (6 bases). Germline V gene lookup returns CDR1 GTSNPN and CDR2 SVGIG (reference sequence). With 1 base removed from V and 4 bases from J, the gap between germline ends came to 13 bases. The length of the CDR3 is 14 residues. The CDR3 DNA follows: TGTGCCTGGAGTGCAATCCTAGGGGGCTATGGCTACACCTTC. Its translation: CAWSAILGGYGYTF.

The V call is TRBV10-2, the J call TRBJ1-3; 7 positions match TRBD1. Germline V gives CDR1 WSHSY, CDR2 SAAADI. The V gene end was trimmed by 7 bases and the J gene end by 2 bases; junction bases not matched to a gene: 8. The CDR3 runs 15 residues. The CDR3 is CASTENRGTGNTIYF. The CDR3 bases are TGCGCCAGCACCGAAAACAGGGGCACTGGAAACACCATATATTTT.

This clonotype was detected ten times or more. This chain joins TRBV20-1 and TRBJ2-1; TRBD2 matches at 14 bases. CDR1 and CDR2 from the germline V gene are DFQATT and SNEGSKA (reference sequence). CDR3 length: 19 residues. J gave up 4 bases and V 2 bases, and 13 bases lay outside the gene matches. The CDR3 sequence is CSARSPTSGGALGYNEQFF. CDR3 DNA: TGCAGTGCTAGATCCCCGACTAGCGGGGGGGCCTTGGGGTACAATGAGCAGTTCTTC.

There are many counts of this clonotype. The rearrangement links TRBV20-1 to TRBJ2-3; 9 bases agree with TRBD2. Trimming at V came to 1 base and at J to 6 bases, leaving 8 bases not matched to a gene. The CDR3 totals 15 residues. The germline V gene encodes CDR1 DFQATT and CDR2 SNEGSKA (reference sequence). Written as DNA, the CDR3 is TGCAGTGCTAGAGTCCTAGCGGGGTACTTGGATACGCAGTATTTT. Its translation: CSARVLAGYLDTQYF.

V gene TRBV5-4 combines with J gene TRBJ2-7; D tentatively reads TRBD1 or TRBD2 (5 bases each). V dropped 0 bases and J dropped 3 bases, with 13 bases sitting between them. The CDR3 is 15 amino acids. Germline V CDR1 and CDR2: SGHNT, YYREEE (reference sequence). The CDR3, as DNA: TGTGCCAGCAGCTTGGGCCCAGGGAGACTCTACGAGCAGTACTTC. Residues: CASSLGPGRLYEQYF.

This clonotype was found many times. The CDR3 protein is CASSLKDTQYF. In nucleotides, the CDR3 is TGTGCCAGCAGTTTAAAGGATACGCAGTATTTT. This sequence joins TRBV12-3 or TRBV12-4 and TRBJ2-3; no definite D call. The length of the CDR3 is 11 residues. Trimming took off 2 bases at V and 6 bases at J, with 3 bases between the two ends.

The chain carries TRBV5-1 and TRBJ2-7; weak D call: TRBD2 (6 bases). The CDR3 has 13 residues. Per germline, CDR1 SGHRS and CDR2 YFSETQ. The V gene lost 3 bases and the J gene lost 7 bases, with 14 bases spanning the gap. Here the CDR3 reads CASSWRLENEQYF. The CDR3 DNA reads as TGCGCCAGCAGCTGGAGACTAGAAAATGAGCAGTACTTC.

The V gene is TRBV2, the J gene TRBJ1-1, with a possible D match to TRBD1 (5 bases). The CDR3 spans 15 residues. Germline V gene sequence: CDR1 SNHLY, CDR2 FYNNEI. With 4 bases removed from V and 7 bases from J, the gap between germline ends came to 19 bases. CDR3 residues: CASSGGIHRGIEAFF. Written as DNA, the CDR3 is TGTGCCAGCAGTGGGGGGATACACCGGGGGATTGAAGCTTTCTTT. Looking up the rest from reference TRBV2 and TRBJ1-1 gives the full variable domain: EPEVTQTPSHQVTQMGQEVILRCVPISNHLYFYWYRQILGQKVEFLVSFYNNEISEKSEIFDDQFSVERPDGSNFTLKIRSTKLEDSAMYFCASSGGIHRGIEAFFGQGTRLTVV.

This clonotype appeared a few times. The chain is built from TRBV10-3 and TRBJ1-6, with TRBD1 identical over 8 bases. The length of the CDR3 is 17 residues. The V gene end was trimmed by 0 bases and the J gene end by 9 bases; junction bases not matched to a gene: 10. Germline V gene data show CDR1 as ENHRY and CDR2 as SYGVKD. CDR3 sequence (DNA): TGTGCCATCAGTGAGTCTAGGACAGGGCGTGGTGGTTCACCCCTCCACTTT. This sequence encodes CAISESRTGRGGSPLHF.